This TCR beta chain was found in a study of T cell responses to AZD1222 COVID-19 vaccine. Study in general: Second-dose recipients at about 4 or about 12 weeks were treated as one pooled group.

The assay was immunoSEQ multiplex PCR, and TCRdb's table has in-frame clones only and misses some. The sample holds about 170,000 clones, 70% to 90% seen once. CDR3 length: 14 residues. Trimming stripped 6 bases from V and 0 bases from J, with 10 bases between. Germline CDR1 is SGHNT and CDR2 is YYREEE (reference sequence). This material consisted of peripheral blood, taken on day 0 of AZD1222 vaccination. The clonotype was recovered from an adult in good health. The V gene is TRBV5-4, the J gene TRBJ2-1, with a tentative D call TRBD1 (6 bases). CDR3 loop: CASNRQDSYNEQFF. As DNA, the CDR3 is TGTGCCAGCAACCGACAGGACTCCTACAATGAGCAGTTCTTC. Combining the CDR3 with reference TRBV5-4 and TRBJ2-1 gives the whole variable domain ETGVTQSPTHLIKTRGQQVTLRCSSQSGHNTVSWYQQALGQGPQFIFQYYREEENGRGNFPPRFSGLQFPNYSSELNVNALELDDSALYLCASNRQDSYNEQFFGPGTRLTVL.